Below are 10 T cell receptor beta chains sequenced from a single sample in a study of CD8 T cells in ankylosing spondylitis. TCRdb independently ran MiXCR on the 5' RACE reads; one entry per CDR3 protein. Here the sample spans about 400,000 distinct CDR3 sequences, 20% to 25% being singletons. Antigens for these TCRs are unknown. Notes on the study in general: Among TCR beta sequences, a motif of 7 to 9 highly homologous variants appeared characteristic of ankylosing spondylitis blood.

The source material was blood, either unsorted or a sorted T cell fraction (not recorded which). Every receptor here comes from a male donor with ankylosing spondylitis.

This chain uses TRBV7-3 with TRBJ2-3; 14 bases map to TRBD2. The germline V gene has CDR1 SGHTA and CDR2 FQGTGA. This CDR3 has 19 residues. The J segment lost 4 bases and the V segment lost 5 bases, leaving 14 bases of the junction unmatched. For the CDR3, the DNA is TGTGCCAGCAGCCAGTTTCCGGGACTAGCGGGAGTTTCCGCAGATACGCAGTATTTT. As protein: CASSQFPGLAGVSADTQYF.

This clonotype was counted a few times. V is TRBV3-1 and J is TRBJ2-1; 10 bases are a match to TRBD2. V lost 1 base, J lost 10 bases, and 7 bases stayed unmatched. The CDR3 runs 15 residues. Per the germline V gene, CDR1 is LGHDT and CDR2 is YNNKEL (reference sequence). Written as DNA, the CDR3 is TGTGCCAGCAGCCAAGTCAGCGGGAGGGCCTGGGAGCAGTTCTTC. It translates to CASSQVSGRAWEQFF.

The chain carries TRBV7-3 and TRBJ2-3; the D gene is possibly TRBD2 (6 bases). Trimming took 5 bases from V and 0 from J, leaving 12 bases between them. CDR3 length: 15 amino acids. In germline, CDR1 is SGHTA, CDR2 FQGTGA. CDR3 coding DNA: TGTGCCAGCAGCAACAGCGGGTCTAGCACAGATACGCAGTATTTT. This sequence encodes CASSNSGSSTDTQYF.

This clonotype was counted a few times. The chain recombines TRBV29-1 with TRBJ1-5; 9 positions match TRBD1. Per the germline V gene, CDR1 is SQVTM and CDR2 is ANQGSEA. The length of the CDR3 is 14 residues. Trimming cost V 7 bases and J 5 bases; bases outside gene matches: 9. Here the CDR3 DNA reads TGCAGCGCTAAACCGGGACAGGGCGATCAGCCCCAGCATTTT. It codes for CSAKPGQGDQPQHF. The full variable domain, with the rest looked up from reference TRBV29-1 and TRBJ1-5, is SAVISQKPSRDICQRGTSLTIQCQVDSQVTMMFWYRQQPGQSLTLIATANQGSEATYESGFVIDKFPISRPNLTFSTLTVSNMSPEDSSIYLCSAKPGQGDQPQHFGDGTRLSIL.

This rearrangement joins TRBV15 to TRBJ2-1, with D possibly being TRBD2 (6 bases). V was trimmed by 0 bases and J by 7 bases, leaving 13 bases between them. This CDR3 is 15 amino acids long. In germline, CDR1 is LNHNV, CDR2 YYDKDF (reference sequence). The CDR3 spells CATSRDPGLINEQFF. Written as DNA, the CDR3 is TGTGCCACCAGCAGAGATCCGGGACTGATAAATGAGCAGTTCTTC.

The gene calls are TRBV5-1 and TRBJ2-4, with a tentative D call TRBD1 (6 bases). V was trimmed by 0 bases and J by 8 bases, leaving 15 bases between them. This CDR3 is 15 amino acids long. CDR1 SGHRS and CDR2 YFSETQ come from the germline V gene. For the CDR3, the DNA is TGCGCCAGCAGCTTGGTGTCAGGGGATGTAGACATTCAGTACTTC. It encodes CASSLVSGDVDIQYF.

The chain has TRBV27 and TRBJ2-3; 9 positions match TRBD2. The CDR3 runs 17 residues. V dropped 5 bases and J dropped 6; count of bases not matched to a gene: 15. Germline loops: CDR1 MNHEY, CDR2 SMNVEV (reference sequence). CDR3 nucleotide sequence: TGTGCCAGCAGTATCACTAGCGGGCGGATTGGGCCTGATACGCAGTATTTT. It specifies CASSITSGRIGPDTQYF.

The genes are TRBV12-3 or TRBV12-4 and TRBJ1-2; no clear D gene. This CDR3 contains 13 residues. Trimming removed 5 bases at V and 5 bases at J, with 12 bases between. DNA of the CDR3: TGTGCCAGCAGTCCCCGGGTTCCATATGGCTACACCTTC. It encodes CASSPRVPYGYTF.

The table lists this clonotype with a count of one. This chain connects TRBV27 to TRBJ1-3, with a possible D match to TRBD1 (6 bases). In germline, CDR1 is MNHEY, CDR2 SMNVEV (reference sequence). V shed 3 bases and J shed 8 bases, with 11 bases lying between them. The CDR3 is 13 residues long. The CDR3 region is CASSFSQGYTIYF. DNA for the CDR3: TGTGCCAGCAGTTTCTCACAGGGCTACACCATATATTTT.

This clonotype has only a few counts. The chain has TRBV20-1 and TRBJ2-2; no firm D call. V shed 3 bases and J shed 3 bases, with 11 bases lying between them. Looked up from germline, CDR1 is DFQATT and CDR2 is SNEGSKA (reference sequence). This CDR3 is built from 14 residues. CDR3 region: CSASHRSDTGELFF. The CDR3 DNA follows: TGCAGTGCTAGTCACAGATCGGACACCGGGGAGCTGTTTTTT.